The present T cell receptor beta chain was sequenced within a study of cytomegalovirus exposure and HLA in healthy donors. Details on this clone: Its antigen is not known.

Study-wide findings and caveats: Differences between HLA loci emerged in a later analysis of TCR association rates, with DRB1 most and HLA-C fewest. It was taken for granted in presence/absence analyses that sequencing depth across donors was roughly uniform. Association of a missense DCLRE1C variant with TCR beta V- and J-gene trimming was reported in a later analysis.

Donors were nominally healthy when sampled, though unrecorded immune exposures were likely. In the PCR, 60 Vbeta and 13 Jbeta primers were used. Profiled with immunoSEQ multiplex PCR; TCRdb holds only in-frame clones, not every one. The sample yields over 150,000 clones, over 70% seen once. The receptor was derived from a woman in her 30s in good health and CMV-seropositive. Material for sequencing was PBMCs.

CDR3 protein: CASSYRGLFSYEQYF. DNA of the CDR3: TGTGCCAGCAGTTACCGCGGACTCTTCTCCTACGAGCAGTACTTC. The J gene is TRBJ2-7, the V gene TRBV28; D is possibly TRBD2 (5 bases). V lost 4 bases and J lost 0, with 13 bases in between. The CDR3 consists of 15 residues. Germline values: CDR1 MDHEN, CDR2 SYDVKM.